A selection of T cell receptor beta chains follows, all from one sample in a study of cytomegalovirus exposure and HLA in healthy donors. TCRdb keeps only in-frame clones here, not all; method: immunoSEQ multiplex PCR. The sample carries 180,000 or so clones, approximately 85% recorded once. The sample comprised PBMCs. These receptors all stem from a man younger than 35 in good health and CMV-seropositive. CDR3s include the opening cysteine and the closing phenylalanine or tryptophan. Fields, in order: clone size, V gene, J gene, D gene, CDR3 protein, CDR3 DNA. The D gene is left open where the match is weak. Clone size is not always given. Where it is, it says once, few, many or a class for expanded clones.

>NA|TRBV19|TRBJ1-2|NA
CASLEGPGYGYTF
TGTGCCTCATTGGAGGGGCCGGGCTATGGCTACACCTTC
>NA|TRBV12-5|TRBJ2-5|TRBD2
CASGIAGFQETQYF
TGTGCTAGTGGAATAGCGGGATTCCAAGAGACCCAGTACTTC
>NA|TRBV14|TRBJ2-7|NA
CASSQGPEQYF
TGTGCCAGCAGCCAAGGGCCGGAGCAGTACTTC
>NA|TRBV7-2|TRBJ1-3|NA
CASSDTGHSGNTIYF
TGTGCCAGCAGTGATACTGGGCACTCTGGAAACACCATATATTTT
>NA|TRBV2|TRBJ2-2|TRBD2
CASRAGGLAGELFF
TGTGCCAGCAGGGCGGGGGGGCTCGCCGGGGAGCTGTTTTTT
>NA|TRBV4-3|TRBJ1-1|NA
CASSPQGFRNTEAFF
TGCGCCAGCAGCCCCCAGGGGTTCAGGAACACTGAAGCTTTCTTT
>few|TRBV5-1|TRBJ2-6|TRBD1
CASSFNRTGATSGANVLTF
TGCGCCAGCAGCTTCAATCGGACAGGGGCCACGTCTGGGGCCAACGTCCTGACTTTC
>NA|TRBV27|TRBJ2-7|TRBD2
CASGPRVGLALYEQYF
TGTGCCAGCGGCCCCCGAGTGGGACTAGCGTTGTACGAGCAGTACTTC
>NA|TRBV7-9|TRBJ2-7|NA
CAVGGGRSYEQYF
TGTGCCGTCGGTGGGGGGAGGTCCTACGAGCAGTACTTC
>NA|TRBV5-1|TRBJ2-4|NA
CASSLRRGVDIQYF
TGCGCCAGCAGCTTGAGGCGGGGAGTCGACATTCAGTACTTC
>NA|TRBV6-1|TRBJ2-7|TRBD1
CASRMTGGGYEQYF
TGTGCCAGCAGGATGACAGGGGGCGGCTACGAGCAGTACTTC
>NA|TRBV7-2|TRBJ2-3|NA
CASSLALYTDTQYF
TGTGCCAGCAGCTTAGCCTTATACACAGATACGCAGTATTTT
>once|TRBV6-1|TRBJ2-5|NA
CASWSGAQYF
TGTGCCAGTTGGTCCGGGGCCCAGTACTTC
>NA|TRBV11-3|TRBJ2-2|TRBD1
CASSPRRGQGYGELFF
TGTGCCAGCAGCCCCCGTAGAGGACAGGGGTACGGGGAGCTGTTTTTT
>NA|TRBV9|TRBJ2-1|TRBD2
CASSVAASGGDNEQFF
TGTGCCAGCAGCGTAGCAGCTAGCGGGGGGGACAATGAGCAGTTCTTC
>NA|TRBV19|TRBJ2-7|NA
CARRDSVIYYEQYF
TGTGCCAGGAGGGACTCCGTTATCTACTACGAGCAGTACTTC